The sequence of this TCR beta chain was determined in a study of cytomegalovirus exposure and HLA in healthy donors. Broader study findings: Most TCR beta V segments were productive about 87% or about 30% of the time in an earlier analysis.

This clone appeared a few times. Its antigen is currently unknown. Use of 60 Vbeta and 13 Jbeta primers characterized the PCR. TCRdb's table, derived via immunoSEQ multiplex PCR, lists solely in-frame clones and lacks some. The repertoire holds 90,000 to 110,000 clones, with about an eighth as singletons. After removal of 2 bases from V and 4 bases from J, the junction contained 3 bases not matched to a gene. The CDR3 runs 15 residues. CDR1 is LNHDA, CDR2 SQIVND, per germline (reference sequence). The sequencing input was PBMCs. The chain joins TRBV19 to TRBJ2-3; 10 nucleotides match TRBD2. The source of this sequence is a man in his forties or fifties in good health and CMV-seropositive. This CDR3 reads CASSISSGRADTQYF. CDR3 coding DNA: TGTGCCAGTAGTATAAGCAGCGGGAGGGCAGATACGCAGTATTTT.